A single sample gave rise to the 23 T cell receptor beta chains below, sequenced in a study of cytomegalovirus exposure and HLA in healthy donors. Assay: immunoSEQ multiplex PCR; the TCRdb copy retains only in-frame clones and omits some. The repertoire holds about 150,000 clones, with 75% to 90% as singletons. The sample consisted of PBMCs. Every receptor here comes from a man younger than 35 in good health and CMV-seropositive.

The chain combines TRBV2 with TRBJ2-5, with TRBD2 identical over 13 bases. The CDR3 length is 16 residues. The V gene's germline CDR1 is SNHLY and CDR2 FYNNEI. With V trimmed by 2 bases and J by 6 bases, 6 bases remained unmatched. CDR3 protein: CASSEFGTSGAKTQYF. CDR3 sequence (DNA): TGTGCCAGCAGTGAATTCGGGACTAGCGGGGCGAAGACCCAGTACTTC.

The chain uses TRBV7-6 and TRBJ1-5; D might be TRBD1 (6 bases). V lost 2 bases and J 2 bases, leaving 10 bases between the germline ends. The CDR3 spans 15 residues. Germline CDR1 reads SGHVS; CDR2 reads FNYEAQ. For the CDR3, the DNA is TGTGCCAGCAGCTTACAGGGGTCGGGCAATCAGCCCCAGCATTTT. Amino acid sequence: CASSLQGSGNQPQHF. Supplemented by reference TRBV7-6 and TRBJ1-5, the full variable domain reads GAGVSQSPRYKVTKRGQDVALRCDPISGHVSLYWYRQALGQGPEFLTYFNYEAQQDKSGLPNDRFSAERPEGSISTLTIQRTEQRDSAMYRCASSLQGSGNQPQHFGDGTRLSIL.

V gene TRBV2 combines with J gene TRBJ2-4; possibly TRBD1 for D (6 bases). V was trimmed by 3 bases and J by 3 bases, leaving 9 bases between them. The CDR3 sequence is 14 residues long. The germline CDR1 and CDR2 sequences are SNHLY and FYNNEI. The CDR3 loop reads CASSEARGKNIQYF. The CDR3 DNA reads TGTGCCAGCAGTGAGGCCAGGGGCAAAAACATTCAGTACTTC.

The chain recombines TRBV10-2 with TRBJ2-7, with TRBD2 matching 13 bases. The germline V gene has CDR1 WSHSY and CDR2 SAAADI. This CDR3 spans 13 amino acids. With V trimmed by 10 bases and J by 5 bases, 5 bases remained unmatched. The CDR3 DNA reads as TGCGCCACCTGGACTAGCGGGAGCCACGAGCAGTACTTC. Translation gives CATWTSGSHEQYF.

J is TRBJ2-2 and V is TRBV11-2; D unclear. Trimming stripped 1 base from V and 1 base from J, with 4 bases between. Looked up from germline, CDR1 is SGHAT and CDR2 is FQNNGV. The CDR3 is 14 residues long. CDR3 loop: CASSLGLNTGELFF. CDR3 DNA sequence: TGTGCCAGCAGCTTAGGTCTGAACACCGGGGAGCTGTTTTTT.

In DNA, the CDR3 is TGCAGTGCTCAAGAGTACAATGAGCAGTTCTTC. Encoded protein: CSAQEYNEQFF. The J gene is TRBJ2-1, the V gene TRBV20-1; D unresolved. The V end was cut by 5 bases, the J end by 4 bases, with 6 bases between. The CDR3 totals 11 residues. Per the germline V gene, CDR1 is DFQATT and CDR2 is SNEGSKA (reference sequence).

V and J are TRBV6-5 and TRBJ1-2, with no clear D. Germline CDR1 is MNHEY and CDR2 is SVGAGI. V lost 5 bases and J 5 bases, leaving 9 bases between the germline ends. The CDR3 is made up of 12 amino acids. CDR3 DNA sequence: TGTGCCAGCAGTGGGCAGTCGTATGGCTACACCTTC. This encodes CASSGQSYGYTF.

J is TRBJ2-1 and V is TRBV27, with D tentatively TRBD1 (5 bases). Germline CDR1 reads MNHEY; CDR2 reads SMNVEV (reference sequence). CDR3 length equals 15 residues. V was pared by 0 bases and J by 7 bases, with 13 bases between. The CDR3 region has the DNA TGTGCCAGCAGTTTATCTTGGGGTCCAGGGAATGAGCAGTTCTTC. It yields the protein CASSLSWGPGNEQFF.

The chain employs TRBV30 and TRBJ1-1; D not certain. The CDR3 spans 11 residues. Trimming stripped 2 bases from V and 7 bases from J, with 8 bases between. The germline V gene encodes CDR1 GTSNPN and CDR2 SVGIG (reference sequence). The CDR3 here is CAWSITDEAFF. DNA for the CDR3: TGTGCCTGGAGTATTACAGATGAAGCTTTCTTT.

V gene TRBV19 combines with J gene TRBJ2-1, with 10 bases matching TRBD2. CDR1 and CDR2 (germline): LNHDA, SQIVND (reference sequence). CDR3 size: 16 residues. Germline trimming cut 1 base from V and 9 bases from J; bases unmatched to any gene: 9. The CDR3 sequence is CASSIGSGRAQGEQFF. CDR3 nucleotides: TGTGCCAGTAGTATAGGCAGCGGGAGGGCCCAGGGTGAGCAGTTCTTC.

The chain uses TRBV7-8 and TRBJ1-2, with 9 bases aligning to TRBD1. The CDR3 length is 15 residues. CDR1 and CDR2 from the germline V gene are SGHVS and FQNEAQ. With 1 base clipped from V and 6 bases from J, the junction kept 6 bases outside the gene matches. CDR3 loop: CASSLGTGAPHGYTF. In DNA form, the CDR3 reads TGTGCCAGCAGCTTAGGGACAGGGGCGCCCCATGGCTACACCTTC. The entire variable domain, with the rest obtained from reference TRBV7-8 and TRBJ1-2, is as follows: GAGVSQSPRYKVAKRGQDVALRCDPISGHVSLFWYQQALGQGPEFLTYFQNEAQLDKSGLPSDRFFAERPEGSVSTLKIQRTQQEDSAVYLCASSLGTGAPHGYTFGSGTRLTVV.

This sequence joins TRBV5-4 and TRBJ2-5; possible D gene TRBD2, 5 bases. Germline loops: CDR1 SGHNT, CDR2 YYREEE (reference sequence). The CDR3 extends over 15 amino acids. Trimming stripped 4 bases from V and 2 bases from J, with 15 bases between. The CDR3 DNA follows: TGTGCCAGCAGCCGTGGTGAGGGCGTACAAGAGACCCAGTACTTC. Amino acid sequence: CASSRGEGVQETQYF.

This clone is a singleton in its sample. The sample holds other DNA sequences that translate to the same CDR3. The rearrangement links TRBV7-2 to TRBJ2-1; possibly TRBD1 for D (6 bases). Germline CDR1 reads SGHTA; CDR2 reads FQGNSA. This CDR3 contains 15 residues. V lost 5 bases and J 1 base, leaving 12 bases between the germline ends. The CDR3 region has the DNA TGTGCCAGCAGCCCACAAGGGGGTTCCTACAATGAGCAGTTCTTC. It encodes CASSPQGGSYNEQFF.

The J gene is TRBJ2-5, the V gene TRBV6-5, with 7 bases fitting TRBD2. The CDR3 consists of 15 residues. Germline V lookup: CDR1 MNHEY, CDR2 SVGAGI. Trimming removed 4 bases from V and 4 bases from J; junction bases left unmatched: 9. This CDR3 reads CASSWSGMQRETQYF. In DNA, the CDR3 is TGTGCCAGCAGTTGGAGCGGGATGCAACGAGAGACCCAGTACTTC.

This sequence joins TRBV13 and TRBJ2-7; the D gene is possibly TRBD2 (6 bases). V was pared by 2 bases and J by 5 bases, with 16 bases between. CDR3 length: 15 residues. CDR1 and CDR2 (germline): PRHDT, FYEKMQ (reference sequence). The CDR3 bases are TGTGCCAGCAGCTTAATGGGGAGGCCCCGGGACGAGCAGTACTTC. Translated: CASSLMGRPRDEQYF.

CDR3 nucleotide sequence: TGTGCCAGCAGCACAGGTGGCACAGATACGCAGTATTTT. It specifies CASSTGGTDTQYF. The rearrangement joins TRBV9 to TRBJ2-3, with D maybe TRBD1 (5 bases). The germline V gene encodes CDR1 SGDLS and CDR2 YYNGEE. Trimming left V 4 bases short and J 1 base short, with 7 bases between. The CDR3 loop spans 13 amino acids.

This clone is a singleton in its sample. The chain links TRBV9 to TRBJ2-7, with a tentative D call TRBD2 (6 bases). V was clipped by 4 bases and J by 2 bases, with 19 bases between them. Germline CDR1 is SGDLS and CDR2 is YYNGEE. The CDR3 sequence is 16 residues long. The CDR3 sequence: CASSPRAGTDTYEQYF. The CDR3 nucleotides read TGTGCCAGCAGCCCCCGAGCCGGGACTGACACCTACGAGCAGTACTTC. The variable domain in full, completed from reference TRBV9 and TRBJ2-7, reads DSGVTQTPKHLITATGQRVTLRCSPRSGDLSVYWYQQSLDQGLQFLIQYYNGEERAKGNILERFSAQQFPDLHSELNLSSLELGDSALYFCASSPRAGTDTYEQYFGPGTRLTVT.

The genes are TRBV7-2 and TRBJ2-5; 7 nucleotides agree with TRBD2. The CDR3 covers 14 residues. With V trimmed by 1 base and J by 4 bases, 3 bases remained unmatched. Germline V gives CDR1 SGHTA, CDR2 FQGNSA. CDR3 loop: CASSLDPGGETQYF. The CDR3, as DNA: TGTGCCAGCAGCTTAGACCCGGGAGGAGAGACCCAGTACTTC.

The rearrangement joins TRBV16 to TRBJ1-1, with TRBD1 as a possible D gene (5 bases). This CDR3 has 15 residues. Germline V gene lookup returns CDR1 KGHSY and CDR2 FQNENV. V dropped 3 bases and J dropped 0 bases, with 11 bases sitting between them. CDR3 sequence reads: CASSQTDVMNTEAFF. DNA for the CDR3: TGTGCCAGCAGCCAGACAGACGTTATGAACACTGAAGCTTTCTTT.

The chain carries TRBV6-1 and TRBJ2-5, with D perhaps TRBD1 (7 bases). This CDR3 has 15 amino acids. V was pared by 6 bases and J by 5 bases, with 19 bases between. Germline values: CDR1 MNHNS, CDR2 SASEGT. As DNA, the CDR3 is TGTGCCAGCAGAGACTTAGGGGGCGCGGGGGAGACCCAGTACTTC. Its translation: CASRDLGGAGETQYF.

Only a few counts were recorded for this clone. The chain joins TRBV7-7 to TRBJ2-5, with 8 bases lining up with TRBD1. CDR3 length: 15 amino acids. Germline lookup yields CDR1 SSHAT and CDR2 FNYEAQ (reference sequence). V gave up 5 bases and J gave up 1 base; unmatched junction bases: 6. CDR3 nucleotide sequence: TGTGCCAGCAGCCGTGGGACAGGCCTCCAAGAGACCCAGTACTTC. Encoded protein: CASSRGTGLQETQYF.

This clone occurred a few times. The gene calls are TRBV11-2 and TRBJ1-2; D remains ambiguous. Germline V gene sequence: CDR1 SGHAT, CDR2 FQNNGV. CDR3 size: 13 residues. V was cut by 6 bases and J by 0 bases, with 8 bases left in between. The CDR3 region is CASSGQANYGYTF. The CDR3 nucleotides are TGTGCCAGCAGTGGCCAAGCTAACTATGGCTACACCTTC.

This rearrangement joins TRBV9 to TRBJ2-7; 7 bases align to TRBD1. The CDR3 has 12 residues. V shed 4 bases, J shed 6 bases, and the junction held 4 bases outside the gene matches. The germline V gene encodes CDR1 SGDLS and CDR2 YYNGEE. CDR3 region: CASSHRQGEQYF. CDR3 DNA: TGTGCCAGCAGCCACCGACAGGGCGAGCAGTACTTC.